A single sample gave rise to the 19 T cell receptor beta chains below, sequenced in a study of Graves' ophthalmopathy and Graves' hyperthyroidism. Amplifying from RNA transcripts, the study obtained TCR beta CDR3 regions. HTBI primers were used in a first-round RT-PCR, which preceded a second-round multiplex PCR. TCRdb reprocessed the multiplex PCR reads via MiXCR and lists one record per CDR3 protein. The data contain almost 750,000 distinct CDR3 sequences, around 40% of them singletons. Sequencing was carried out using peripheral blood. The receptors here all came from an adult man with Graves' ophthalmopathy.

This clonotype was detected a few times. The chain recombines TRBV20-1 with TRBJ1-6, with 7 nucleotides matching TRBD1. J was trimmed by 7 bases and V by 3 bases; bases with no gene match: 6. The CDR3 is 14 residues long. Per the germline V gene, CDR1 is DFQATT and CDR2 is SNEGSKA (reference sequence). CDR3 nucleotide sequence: TGCAGTGCTAGCCTTGGACAGGAGAATTCACCCCTCCACTTT. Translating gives CSASLGQENSPLHF.

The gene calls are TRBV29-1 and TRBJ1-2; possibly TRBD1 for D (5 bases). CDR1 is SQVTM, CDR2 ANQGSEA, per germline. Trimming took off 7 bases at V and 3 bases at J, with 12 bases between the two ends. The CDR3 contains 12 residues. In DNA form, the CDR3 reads TGCAGCGCAAGACAGTCCGACTATGGCTACACCTTC. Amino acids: CSARQSDYGYTF.

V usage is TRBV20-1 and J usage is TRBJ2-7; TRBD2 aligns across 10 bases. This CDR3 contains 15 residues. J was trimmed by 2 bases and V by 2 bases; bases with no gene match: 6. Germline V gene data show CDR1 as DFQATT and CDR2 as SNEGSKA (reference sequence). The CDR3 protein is CSARYPSGGTYEQYF. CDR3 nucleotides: TGCAGTGCTAGATATCCTAGCGGGGGCACCTACGAGCAGTACTTC.

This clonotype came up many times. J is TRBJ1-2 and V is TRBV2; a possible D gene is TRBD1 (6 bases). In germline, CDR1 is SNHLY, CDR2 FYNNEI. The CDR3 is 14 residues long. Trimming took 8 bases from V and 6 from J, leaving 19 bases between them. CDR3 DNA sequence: TGTGCCAGCCATTCTTCCCACAGGGCTCATGGCTACACCTTC. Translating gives CASHSSHRAHGYTF.

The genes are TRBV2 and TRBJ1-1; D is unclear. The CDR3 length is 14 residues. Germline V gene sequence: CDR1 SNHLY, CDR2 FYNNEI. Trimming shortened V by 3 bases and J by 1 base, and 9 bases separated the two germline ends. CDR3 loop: CASSEAWGNTEAFF. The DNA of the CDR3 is TGTGCCAGCAGTGAGGCCTGGGGGAACACTGAAGCTTTCTTT.

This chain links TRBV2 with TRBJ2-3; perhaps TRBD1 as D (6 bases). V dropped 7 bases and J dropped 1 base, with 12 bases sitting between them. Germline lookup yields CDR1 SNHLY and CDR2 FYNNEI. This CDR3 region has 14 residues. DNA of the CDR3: TGTGCCAGCACCACAGGGTTGTGCACAGATACGCAGTATTTT. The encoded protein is CASTTGLCTDTQYF.

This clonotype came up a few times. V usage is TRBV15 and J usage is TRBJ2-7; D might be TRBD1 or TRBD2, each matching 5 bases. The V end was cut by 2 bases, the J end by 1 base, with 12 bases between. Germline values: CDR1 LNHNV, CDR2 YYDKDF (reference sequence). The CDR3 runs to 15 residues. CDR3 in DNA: TGTGCCACCAGCAGACGATGGGGACCTTCCTACGAGCAGTACTTC. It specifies CATSRRWGPSYEQYF.

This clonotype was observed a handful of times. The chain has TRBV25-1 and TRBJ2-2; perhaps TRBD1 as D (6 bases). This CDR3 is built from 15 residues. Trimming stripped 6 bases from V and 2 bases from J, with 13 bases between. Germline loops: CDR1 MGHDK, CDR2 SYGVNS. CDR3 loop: CASRHSGTNTGELFF. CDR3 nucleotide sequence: TGTGCCAGCAGACACTCCGGGACAAACACCGGGGAGCTGTTTTTT.

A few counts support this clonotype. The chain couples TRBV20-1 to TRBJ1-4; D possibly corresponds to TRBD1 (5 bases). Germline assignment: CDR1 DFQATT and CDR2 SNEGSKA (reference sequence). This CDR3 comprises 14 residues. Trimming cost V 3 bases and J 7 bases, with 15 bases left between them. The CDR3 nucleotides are TGCAGTGCTAGCCCACCCCAGGGAAGTGAAAAACTGTTTTTT. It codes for CSASPPQGSEKLFF.

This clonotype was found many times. The CDR3: CASAGDRRSLYGYTF. The CDR3 bases are TGTGCCAGCGCCGGGGACCGCCGATCACTCTATGGCTACACCTTC. The chain is built from TRBV6-1 and TRBJ1-2; D is perhaps TRBD1 (5 bases). Germline CDR1 MNHNS, CDR2 SASEGT. The length of the CDR3 is 15 residues. Between the trimmed V and J ends, which lost 8 bases and 4 bases, there was a span of 20 bases.

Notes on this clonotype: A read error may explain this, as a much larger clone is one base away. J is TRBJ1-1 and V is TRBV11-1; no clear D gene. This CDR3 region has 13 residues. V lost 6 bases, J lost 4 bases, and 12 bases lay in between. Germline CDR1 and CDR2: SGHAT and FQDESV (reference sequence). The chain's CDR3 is CASSYTMSTEAFF. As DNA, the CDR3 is TGTGCCAGCAGTTACACGATGAGCACTGAAGCTTTCTTT.

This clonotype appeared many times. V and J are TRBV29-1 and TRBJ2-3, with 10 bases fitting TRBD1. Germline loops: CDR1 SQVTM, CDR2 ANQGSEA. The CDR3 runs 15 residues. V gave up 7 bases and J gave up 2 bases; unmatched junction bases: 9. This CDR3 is CSADRDRGDTDTQYF. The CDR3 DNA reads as TGCAGCGCCGACCGGGACAGGGGCGACACAGATACGCAGTATTTT.

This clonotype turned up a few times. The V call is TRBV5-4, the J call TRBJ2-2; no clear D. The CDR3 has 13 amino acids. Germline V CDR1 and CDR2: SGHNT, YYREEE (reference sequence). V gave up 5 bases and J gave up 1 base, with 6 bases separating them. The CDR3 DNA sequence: TGTGCCAGCAGGAAAGGGAACACCGGGGAGCTGTTTTTT. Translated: CASRKGNTGELFF.

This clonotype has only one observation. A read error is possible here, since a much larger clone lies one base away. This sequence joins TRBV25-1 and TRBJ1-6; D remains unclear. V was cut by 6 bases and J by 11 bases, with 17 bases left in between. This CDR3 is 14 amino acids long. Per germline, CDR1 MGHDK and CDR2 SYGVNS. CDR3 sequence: CASSLTGNDPPLHF. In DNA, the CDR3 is TGTGCCAGCAGCTTAACTGGGAATGACCCACCCCTCCACTTT.

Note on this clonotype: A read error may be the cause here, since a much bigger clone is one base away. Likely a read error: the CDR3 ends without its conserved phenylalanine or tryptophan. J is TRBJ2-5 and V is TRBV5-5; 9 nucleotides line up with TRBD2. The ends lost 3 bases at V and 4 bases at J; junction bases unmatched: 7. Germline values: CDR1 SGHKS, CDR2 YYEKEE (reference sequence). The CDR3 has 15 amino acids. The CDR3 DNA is TGTGCCAGCAGCTCCATTAGCGGGGGCGGAGAGACCCAGTACGTC. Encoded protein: CASSSISGGGETQYV.

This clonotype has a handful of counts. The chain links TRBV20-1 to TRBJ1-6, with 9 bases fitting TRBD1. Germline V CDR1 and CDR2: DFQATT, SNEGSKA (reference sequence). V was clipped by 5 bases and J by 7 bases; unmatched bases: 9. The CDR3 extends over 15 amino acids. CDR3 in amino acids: CSARDRALLNSPLHF. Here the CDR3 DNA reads TGCAGTGCTCGGGACAGGGCCCTGCTAAATTCACCCCTCCACTTT.

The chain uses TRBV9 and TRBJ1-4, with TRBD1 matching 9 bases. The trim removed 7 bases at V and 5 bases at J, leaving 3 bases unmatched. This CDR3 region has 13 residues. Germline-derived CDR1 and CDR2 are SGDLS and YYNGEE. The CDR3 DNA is TGTGCCAGCGGGACAGGGTCGAATGAAAAACTGTTTTTT. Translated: CASGTGSNEKLFF.

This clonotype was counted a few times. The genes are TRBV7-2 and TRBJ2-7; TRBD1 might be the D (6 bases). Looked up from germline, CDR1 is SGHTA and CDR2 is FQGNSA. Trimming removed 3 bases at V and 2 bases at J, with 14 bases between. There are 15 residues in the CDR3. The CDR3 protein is CASSFYRTATYEQYF. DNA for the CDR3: TGTGCCAGCAGCTTTTACCGGACAGCCACCTACGAGCAGTACTTC.

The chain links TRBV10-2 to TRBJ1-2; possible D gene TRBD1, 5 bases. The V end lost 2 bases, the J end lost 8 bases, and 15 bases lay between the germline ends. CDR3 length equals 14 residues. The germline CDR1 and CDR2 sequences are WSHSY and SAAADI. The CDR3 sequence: CASSETLGADGYTF. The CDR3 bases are TGCGCCAGCAGTGAGACCCTAGGGGCAGACGGCTACACCTTC.